Below are 17 T cell receptor beta chains sequenced from a single sample in a study of T cell responses to AZD1222 COVID-19 vaccine. Sequenced by immunoSEQ multiplex PCR; TCRdb stores in-frame clones only, minus some. The sample consists of approximately 150,000 clones, about 87% of them appearing once. The material sequenced was peripheral blood, taken 28 days after the second dose of the MenACWY control vaccine. Receptor source: an adult who received the MenACWY meningococcal vaccine as a control.

J is TRBJ2-7 and V is TRBV4-2; tentatively, D is TRBD1 or TRBD2 (6 bases each). The V and J ends lost 0 bases and 2 bases respectively, with 20 bases between them. Germline CDR1 is LGHNA and CDR2 is YNFKEQ. This CDR3 comprises 18 residues. The CDR3 loop is CASSQELWGAAGPYEQYF. The CDR3, as DNA: TGTGCCAGCAGCCAAGAGTTGTGGGGGGCAGCTGGACCCTACGAGCAGTACTTC.

This chain links TRBV5-5 with TRBJ2-7; no firm D call. The ends were cut back, 1 base at V and 4 bases at J, with 12 bases in the middle. Per the germline V gene, CDR1 is SGHKS and CDR2 is YYEKEE (reference sequence). This CDR3 comprises 14 residues. CDR3 sequence (DNA): TGTGCCAGCAGCTTGCGCCCCCCAGTTTACGAGCAGTACTTC. Amino acid sequence: CASSLRPPVYEQYF.

This clone was observed a single time. CDR3 DNA: TGTGCCATCAGTGATACAGTCTCCAACGGAGATACGCAGTATTTT. Its protein product is CAISDTVSNGDTQYF. The rearrangement joins TRBV10-3 to TRBJ2-3; D unclear. The CDR3 is 15 amino acids. V lost 3 bases to trimming and J lost 5 bases, with 15 bases between them. The germline CDR1 and CDR2 sequences are ENHRY and SYGVKD.

This sequence joins TRBV28 and TRBJ1-1; D ambiguous. The CDR3 consists of 12 residues. The germline gives CDR1 MDHEN, CDR2 SYDVKM. Deletions cut 3 bases from V and 12 bases from J, with 14 bases between. This CDR3 reads CASSLGKGGTFF. The CDR3, as DNA: TGTGCCAGCAGTTTGGGTAAAGGAGGAACTTTCTTT.

This clone is a singleton in its sample. This chain links TRBV28 with TRBJ1-6, with TRBD1 identical over 10 bases. The CDR3 totals 14 residues. Germline CDR1 MDHEN, CDR2 SYDVKM. V was pared by 5 bases and J by 9 bases, with 4 bases of the junction left unmatched. The CDR3 reads CASSVGTGASPLHF. CDR3 nucleotides: TGTGCCAGCAGTGTCGGGACAGGGGCTTCACCCCTCCACTTT.

V is TRBV18 and J is TRBJ1-1, with D tentatively TRBD1 (6 bases). The CDR3 is 11 residues long. The ends were cut back, 10 bases at V and 5 bases at J, with 11 bases in the middle. The germline CDR1 and CDR2 sequences are KGHSH and LQKENI. CDR3 region: CATEGGTEAFF. The CDR3 coding sequence is TGTGCCACAGAAGGGGGGACTGAAGCTTTCTTT.

The V call is TRBV27, the J call TRBJ2-2; 8 nucleotides match TRBD1. CDR3 length: 15 amino acids. V lost 6 bases, J lost 6 bases, and 9 bases stayed unmatched. Looked up from germline, CDR1 is MNHEY and CDR2 is SMNVEV (reference sequence). The CDR3 DNA reads as TGTGCCAGCAGGATTCTAGACAGGGGTGCCGGGGAGCTGTTTTTT. Its protein is CASRILDRGAGELFF.

The V gene is TRBV19, the J gene TRBJ1-2; weak D call: TRBD1 (5 bases). This CDR3 has 12 amino acids. The V end was cut by 8 bases, the J end by 4 bases, with 11 bases between. Per the germline V gene, CDR1 is LNHDA and CDR2 is SQIVND (reference sequence). For the CDR3, the DNA is TGTGCCAGTTCATGGGGACTCTATGGCTACACCTTC. Translating gives CASSWGLYGYTF. The full variable domain, its missing parts supplied by reference TRBV19 and TRBJ1-2, is DGGITQSPKYLFRKEGQNVTLSCEQNLNHDAMYWYRQDPGQGLRLIYYSQIVNDFQKGDIAEGYSVSREKKESFPLTVTSAQKNPTAFYLCASSWGLYGYTFGSGTRLTVV.

The chain combines TRBV9 with TRBJ1-2; the D is unclear. V shed 0 bases and J shed 8 bases, with 14 bases lying between them. From germline, CDR1 is SGDLS and CDR2 YYNGEE. This CDR3 has 14 amino acids. Here the CDR3 DNA reads TGTGCCAGCAGCGTAGAAGGTTTCCTCGGGGGCTACACCTTC. The encoded protein is CASSVEGFLGGYTF.

This clone occurred once. The J gene is TRBJ2-1, the V gene TRBV4-2; 7 bases align to TRBD2. The length of the CDR3 is 17 residues. Germline V gene sequence: CDR1 LGHNA, CDR2 YNFKEQ. Trimming took 3 bases from V and 1 from J; bases not matched to a gene: 9. CDR3 bases: TGTGCCAGCAGCCATCCCGGAGCGGGAAGGTCCTACAATGAGCAGTTCTTC. Translation gives CASSHPGAGRSYNEQFF.

V and J are TRBV3-1 (or the pseudogene TRBV3-2) and TRBJ1-3; 7 bases fit TRBD1. V was clipped by 1 base and J by 4 bases; unmatched bases: 4. The CDR3 contains 15 residues. CDR1 and CDR2 from the germline V gene are LGHDT and YNNKEL (reference sequence). The CDR3 loop reads CASSQVRGLGNTIYF. The CDR3 DNA reads as TGTGCCAGCAGCCAAGTAAGGGGGCTCGGAAACACCATATATTTT.

The chain carries TRBV9 and TRBJ2-5; 7 nucleotides align to TRBD2. The CDR3 runs to 13 residues. Germline-derived CDR1 and CDR2 are SGDLS and YYNGEE. The trim removed 2 bases at V and 3 bases at J, leaving 1 base unmatched. CDR3 in amino acids: CASSVAGEETQYF. In nucleotides, the CDR3 is TGTGCCAGCAGCGTTGCGGGGGAAGAGACCCAGTACTTC.

The chain uses TRBV7-8 and TRBJ2-1, with 11 bases matching TRBD2. This CDR3 comprises 19 residues. Looked up from germline, CDR1 is SGHVS and CDR2 is FQNEAQ. J was trimmed by 0 bases and V by 2 bases; bases with no gene match: 9. The CDR3 loop reads CASSLNGLAGGSSYNEQFF. The CDR3 DNA follows: TGTGCCAGCAGCTTAAATGGGCTAGCGGGGGGAAGCTCCTACAATGAGCAGTTCTTC.

This clone has just a few counts. The chain combines TRBV9 with TRBJ2-7; D is uncertain. Looked up from germline, CDR1 is SGDLS and CDR2 is YYNGEE. The V and J ends lost 0 bases and 6 bases respectively, with 10 bases between them. The CDR3 contains 13 residues. CDR3 sequence (DNA): TGTGCCAGCAGCGTAGCTACGAGGTCCGAGCAGTACTTC. Its protein is CASSVATRSEQYF.

CDR3 amino acids: CASSPAHGEKLFF. DNA for the CDR3: TGTGCCAGCAGCCCCGCCCATGGAGAAAAACTGTTTTTT. The chain couples TRBV7-3 to TRBJ1-4, with no clear D. The CDR3 extends over 13 amino acids. Germline loops: CDR1 SGHTA, CDR2 FQGTGA. Trimming left V 5 bases short and J 8 bases short, with 12 bases between. Combining the CDR3 with reference TRBV7-3 and TRBJ1-4 gives the whole variable domain GAGVSQTPSNKVTEKGKYVELRCDPISGHTALYWYRQSLGQGPEFLIYFQGTGAADDSGLPNDRFFAVRPEGSVSTLKIQRTERGDSAVYLCASSPAHGEKLFFGSGTQLSVL.

V is TRBV5-6 and J is TRBJ1-2; TRBD1 might be the D (6 bases). This CDR3 region has 13 residues. Trimming removed 2 bases from V and 7 bases from J, with 12 bases in between. Germline loops: CDR1 SGHDT, CDR2 YYEEEE. CDR3 region: CASSFDRPLGYTF. CDR3 nucleotides: TGTGCCAGCAGCTTTGACAGGCCCCTTGGCTACACCTTC.

This clone was found once. J is TRBJ1-2 and V is TRBV29-1; D may be TRBD1 (5 bases). CDR3 length equals 11 residues. Trimming left V 1 base short and J 9 bases short, with 9 bases between. The germline gives CDR1 SQVTM, CDR2 ANQGSEA. The CDR3 DNA reads as TGCAGCGTTGAAGTAGGGACCCGCTACACCTTC. Its protein product is CSVEVGTRYTF.